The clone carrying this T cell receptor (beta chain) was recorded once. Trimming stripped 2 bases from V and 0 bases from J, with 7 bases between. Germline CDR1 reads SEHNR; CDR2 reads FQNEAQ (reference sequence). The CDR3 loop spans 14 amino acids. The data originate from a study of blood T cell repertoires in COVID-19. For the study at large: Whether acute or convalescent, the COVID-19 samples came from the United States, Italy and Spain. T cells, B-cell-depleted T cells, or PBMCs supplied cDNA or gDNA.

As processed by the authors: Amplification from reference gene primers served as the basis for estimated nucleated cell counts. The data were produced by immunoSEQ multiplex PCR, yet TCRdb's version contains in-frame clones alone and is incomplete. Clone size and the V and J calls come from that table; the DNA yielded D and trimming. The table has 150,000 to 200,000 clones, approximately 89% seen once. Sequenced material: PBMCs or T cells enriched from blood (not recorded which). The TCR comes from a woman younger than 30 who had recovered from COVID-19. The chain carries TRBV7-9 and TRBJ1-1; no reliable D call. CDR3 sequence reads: CASSLQNMNTEAFF. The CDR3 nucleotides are TGTGCCAGCAGCTTACAGAACATGAACACTGAAGCTTTCTTT.